This TCR beta chain was sequenced during a study of CD8 T cells in Susac syndrome. With random hexamers, reverse transcription was performed on roughly 0.5 to 1 ug of RNA. Via MiXCR, TCRdb re-called the immunoSEQ multiplex PCR reads, giving one row per CDR3 protein. The table includes about 400,000 distinct CDR3 sequences, 75% to 90% detected once. CDR3 size: 16 residues. Per the germline V gene, CDR1 is SGHVS and CDR2 is FNYEAQ. J lost 2 bases, V lost 5 bases, and 9 bases had no gene match. Specimen: CD8+ T cells from PBMCs. The chain is built from TRBV7-6 and TRBJ2-5; TRBD2 agrees at 9 bases. The TCR was taken from a human donor with multiple sclerosis. CDR3 nucleotides: TGTGCCAGCAGCCGCCCAGGGACTAGCAGACAAGAGACCCAGTACTTC. Translation gives CASSRPGTSRQETQYF.